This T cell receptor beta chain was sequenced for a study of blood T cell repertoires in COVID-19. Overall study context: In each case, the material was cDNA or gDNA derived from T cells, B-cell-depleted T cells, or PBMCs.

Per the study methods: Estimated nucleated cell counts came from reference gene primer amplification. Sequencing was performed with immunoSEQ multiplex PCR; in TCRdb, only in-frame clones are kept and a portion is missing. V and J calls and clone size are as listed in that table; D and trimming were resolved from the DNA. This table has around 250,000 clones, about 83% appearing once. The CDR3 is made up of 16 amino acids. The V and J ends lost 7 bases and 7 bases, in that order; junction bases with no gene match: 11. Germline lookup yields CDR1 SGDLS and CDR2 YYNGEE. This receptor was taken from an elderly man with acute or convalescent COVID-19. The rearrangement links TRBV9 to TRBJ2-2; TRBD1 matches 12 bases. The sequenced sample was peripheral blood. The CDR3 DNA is TGTGCCAGCGGGAGGGGGACAGGGGGCCCTTACGGGGAGCTGTTTTTT. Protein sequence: CASGRGTGGPYGELFF.